This TCR beta chain originates from a study of memory CD4+ T cells and cytomegalovirus serostatus (dated 2019 in TCRdb). Study-level background: The cohort included approximately 35 healthy adults from Belgium, of whom 9 were CMV seropositive and some 24 were CMV seronegative. The study sequenced CD4+ memory TCRbeta repertoires of a Belgian cohort with known cytomegalovirus serostatus to replicate a published TCR-based CMV serostatus classifier.

Single viable CD3+CD4+CD8-CD45RO+ cells were sorted as memory CD4+ T cells on a FACSAria II. CMV serostatus was assessed using a Roche Elecsys assay, by which serum IgG against CMV pp150, pp28, p38 and p52 was detected. After thawing, total CD4+ T cells were enriched by positive selection with CD4 magnetic microbeads. Samples originated from another study that specifically interrogated the CD4+ T cell memory repertoire. Peripheral blood mononuclear cells were isolated and cryopreserved according to standard operating procedures, and serum was kept at -80 degrees C. CD3-PerCP (BW264/56), CD4-APC (RPA-T4), CD45RO-PE (UCHT1) and CD8-Pacific Orange (3B5) antibodies were used for staining, and non-viable cells were excluded with Sytox blue. Only a few counts were recorded for this clone. Its antigen remains undetermined. No base qualities exist here, and no much larger clone lies one base off it. A distance of 2 bases separates the germline ends of V and J, which lose 2 bases and 1 base respectively. The germline V gene yields SGHRS for CDR1 and YFSETQ for CDR2. Inclusive of the bounding cysteine and phenylalanine, the CDR3 is 12 residues long. Only the CDR3 region is kept as DNA, spanning 36 bases read in frame from base 1.

Genomic DNA was extracted from sorted cells with the Quick-DNA Microprep Kit. TCRbeta DNA was amplified with the immunoSEQ hsTCRbeta kit following the manufacturer's protocol. TCRbeta libraries were sequenced on an Illumina MiSeq instrument. For the original study's pipeline: Removing out-of-frame sequences left 2,204,828 distinct TCRbeta sequences, an average of about 73,000 per individual. Two values were used to score each individual: the count of around 150 previously reported CMV-associated TCRbeta sequences and the total count of productive distinct TCRbeta sequences. A beta-binomial model was reimplemented in Python, and scikit-learn random forests with default parameters were trained on data from the US cohort. Classifier performance on the Belgian cohort was reported as the median AUC with percentile confidence intervals calculated over 10,000 bootstrap iterations. TCRdb re-hosts the immuneACCESS table, in-frame sequences only. Its copies lack some clones; in the studies checked, an unresolved V gene accounts for under half of them, and the cause for the rest is not known. Clone size and V and J calls were adopted from that table, with D and trimming inferred from the DNA. The sample yields about 48,000 clones; 78% were counted once. The ten largest make up roughly 0.8% of the sample.

What the research found in general, with its limitations: The original-framework classifier achieved a median bootstrapped AUC of about 0.95 with a 95% CI of 0.76-1.00 on the Belgian cohort. CMV serostatus prediction reached a median bootstrapped AUC of about 0.94 with the original framework and 0.75 to 0.92 with a US-trained random forest. The results were interpreted as suggesting that the CMV-associated TCR signature is largely present in the CD4+ memory repertoire. Among the 164 previously reported CMV-associated TCRbeta sequences, approximately 70 showed up in the CD4+ memory repertoires, with each one found in between one and five individuals. Unlike the original study, which covered naive and memory CD4+ and CD8+ populations, the Belgian study sequenced only CD4+CD45RO+ memory cells.

Source material: memory CD4+ T cells from blood. The sequence came from an adult in good health and CMV-seronegative. The chain is made from TRBV5-1 and TRBJ2-3; the D segment cannot be called with confidence. The DNA sequence reads TGCGCCAGCAGCTTACGCACAGATACGCAGTATTTT. Translation gives CASSLRTDTQYF.